These T cell receptor beta chains were read from a single sample in a study of neurological immune-mediated disorders. TCRdb analysed the 5' RACE reads with MiXCR anew, one entry per CDR3 protein. Of some 50,000 distinct CDR3 sequences in the sample, around 17% are singletons; the top ten hold 4% to 4.5%. The sample comprised PBMCs. These receptors were taken from a man between 60 and 75 years old in good health. Each CDR3 is given with its conserved first and last residue. Fields, in order: clone size, V gene, J gene, D gene, CDR3 protein, CDR3 DNA. The D gene is left open where the match is weak. The listing skips clone size in some rows; elsewhere it reads once, few, many or a size class.

clone size: -
V gene: TRBV28
J gene: TRBJ2-3
D gene: TRBD2
CDR3 protein: CASSLSATSGDTQYF
CDR3 DNA: TGTGCCAGCAGTTTATCTGCGACTAGCGGAGATACGCAGTATTTT

clone size: many
V gene: TRBV5-6
J gene: TRBJ2-2
D gene: TRBD1
CDR3 protein: CASSLGTGGANTGELFF
CDR3 DNA: TGTGCCAGCAGCTTGGGGACAGGGGGCGCAAACACCGGGGAGCTGTTTTTT

clone size: -
V gene: TRBV4-2
J gene: TRBJ2-1
D gene: TRBD2
CDR3 protein: CASSQDRGLADEQFF
CDR3 DNA: TGTGCCAGCAGCCAAGATCGAGGACTAGCCGATGAGCAGTTCTTC

clone size: many
V gene: TRBV7-3
J gene: TRBJ2-1
D gene: TRBD2
CDR3 protein: CASSLFPIAGDIGNEQFF
CDR3 DNA: TGTGCCAGCAGCTTATTCCCCATAGCGGGAGATATTGGGAATGAGCAGTTCTTC

clone size: many
V gene: TRBV29-1
J gene: TRBJ2-3
D gene: -
CDR3 protein: CSVDPGFADTQYF
CDR3 DNA: TGCAGCGTTGACCCAGGGTTCGCAGATACGCAGTATTTT

clone size: many
V gene: TRBV20-1
J gene: TRBJ2-3
D gene: -
CDR3 protein: CSALATDTQYF
CDR3 DNA: TGCAGTGCATTGGCGACAGATACGCAGTATTTT

clone size: many
V gene: TRBV28
J gene: TRBJ2-7
D gene: TRBD2
CDR3 protein: CASSDLAATSYEQYF
CDR3 DNA: TGTGCCAGCAGTGACCTAGCGGCTACCTCCTACGAGCAGTACTTC

clone size: many
V gene: TRBV20-1
J gene: TRBJ2-1
D gene: TRBD2
CDR3 protein: CSAPKRRGLAGGGNEQFF
CDR3 DNA: TGCAGTGCGCCTAAGAGGCGGGGACTAGCGGGAGGTGGTAATGAGCAGTTCTTC

clone size: many
V gene: TRBV24-1
J gene: TRBJ2-2
D gene: -
CDR3 protein: CATSDFSGTGELFF
CDR3 DNA: TGTGCCACCAGTGATTTCTCGGGCACCGGGGAGCTGTTTTTT

clone size: many
V gene: TRBV6-2/TRBV6-3
J gene: TRBJ2-7
D gene: -
CDR3 protein: CASSYLSHRRNHYEQYF
CDR3 DNA: TGTGCCAGCAGTTACTTATCTCATCGGCGCAACCACTACGAGCAGTACTTC

clone size: -
V gene: TRBV29-1
J gene: TRBJ1-1
D gene: -
CDR3 protein: CSAFGLTRPEAFF
CDR3 DNA: TGCAGCGCCTTTGGGCTGACCCGCCCTGAAGCTTTCTTT

clone size: many
V gene: TRBV20-1
J gene: TRBJ2-7
D gene: -
CDR3 protein: CSANPADTGRNEQYF
CDR3 DNA: TGCAGTGCTAACCCTGCGGACACGGGCCGAAACGAGCAGTACTTC

clone size: few
V gene: TRBV7-6
J gene: TRBJ2-7
D gene: -
CDR3 protein: CASSSRGRGNEQYF
CDR3 DNA: TGTGCCAGCAGCTCCCGTGGGCGGGGAAACGAGCAGTACTTC

clone size: many
V gene: TRBV5-1
J gene: TRBJ2-3
D gene: -
CDR3 protein: CASSLGDGFSTDTQYF
CDR3 DNA: TGCGCCAGCAGCTTGGGGGACGGATTTAGCACAGATACGCAGTATTTT

clone size: many
V gene: TRBV29-1
J gene: TRBJ1-2
D gene: TRBD1
CDR3 protein: CSVYRGASGYTF
CDR3 DNA: TGCAGCGTCTACAGGGGGGCGAGTGGCTACACCTTC

clone size: many
V gene: TRBV20-1
J gene: TRBJ2-2
D gene: -
CDR3 protein: CSARGAETNTGELFF
CDR3 DNA: TGCAGTGCTAGAGGAGCGGAGACGAACACCGGGGAGCTGTTTTTT

clone size: many
V gene: TRBV9
J gene: TRBJ2-3
D gene: -
CDR3 protein: CASSVDRTDTQYF
CDR3 DNA: TGTGCCAGCAGCGTAGATAGAACAGATACGCAGTATTTT

clone size: many
V gene: TRBV28
J gene: TRBJ2-3
D gene: TRBD2
CDR3 protein: CASSLPGLAGVADTQYF
CDR3 DNA: TGTGCCAGCAGTTTACCGGGACTAGCGGGAGTTGCAGATACGCAGTATTTT

clone size: many
V gene: TRBV6-5
J gene: TRBJ2-7
D gene: -
CDR3 protein: CASSYLLPTSSSYEQYF
CDR3 DNA: TGTGCCAGCAGTTACCTCCTACCTACCTCAAGCTCCTACGAGCAGTACTTC

clone size: many
V gene: TRBV11-2
J gene: TRBJ2-2
D gene: -
CDR3 protein: CASSLRSPNTGELFF
CDR3 DNA: TGTGCCAGCAGCCTGAGATCCCCGAACACCGGGGAGCTGTTTTTT

clone size: many
V gene: TRBV20-1
J gene: TRBJ1-1
D gene: -
CDR3 protein: CSARNPIAMNTEAFF
CDR3 DNA: TGCAGTGCTAGGAATCCCATAGCCATGAACACTGAAGCTTTCTTT

clone size: many
V gene: TRBV20-1
J gene: TRBJ1-4
D gene: -
CDR3 protein: CSAPLGGGEKLFF
CDR3 DNA: TGCAGTGCCCCCCTCGGGGGTGGGGAAAAACTGTTTTTT

clone size: many
V gene: TRBV7-2
J gene: TRBJ2-7
D gene: -
CDR3 protein: CASSLGPSYYEQYF
CDR3 DNA: TGTGCCAGCAGCTTAGGTCCCAGCTACTACGAGCAGTACTTC

clone size: many
V gene: TRBV5-1
J gene: TRBJ2-1
D gene: -
CDR3 protein: CASSLSPRSTYNEQFF
CDR3 DNA: TGCGCCAGCAGCTTGTCTCCTAGATCAACCTACAATGAGCAGTTCTTC

clone size: -
V gene: TRBV9
J gene: TRBJ2-7
D gene: -
CDR3 protein: CASSVAAISYEQYF
CDR3 DNA: TGTGCCAGCAGCGTAGCGGCGATCTCCTACGAGCAGTACTTC

clone size: many
V gene: TRBV5-6
J gene: TRBJ2-5
D gene: -
CDR3 protein: CASSTRETQYF
CDR3 DNA: TGTGCCAGCAGCACCAGGGAGACCCAGTACTTC

clone size: many
V gene: TRBV5-1
J gene: TRBJ2-1
D gene: -
CDR3 protein: CASSWDVIRGEQFF
CDR3 DNA: TGCGCCAGCAGCTGGGACGTGATACGGGGGGAGCAGTTCTTC

clone size: many
V gene: TRBV20-1
J gene: TRBJ2-4
D gene: -
CDR3 protein: CSAANLAKNIQYF
CDR3 DNA: TGCAGTGCTGCCAATTTAGCCAAAAACATTCAGTACTTC

clone size: many
V gene: TRBV29-1
J gene: TRBJ2-5
D gene: -
CDR3 protein: CSVGGTSRTQYF
CDR3 DNA: TGCAGCGTTGGCGGGACCTCACGGACCCAGTACTTC